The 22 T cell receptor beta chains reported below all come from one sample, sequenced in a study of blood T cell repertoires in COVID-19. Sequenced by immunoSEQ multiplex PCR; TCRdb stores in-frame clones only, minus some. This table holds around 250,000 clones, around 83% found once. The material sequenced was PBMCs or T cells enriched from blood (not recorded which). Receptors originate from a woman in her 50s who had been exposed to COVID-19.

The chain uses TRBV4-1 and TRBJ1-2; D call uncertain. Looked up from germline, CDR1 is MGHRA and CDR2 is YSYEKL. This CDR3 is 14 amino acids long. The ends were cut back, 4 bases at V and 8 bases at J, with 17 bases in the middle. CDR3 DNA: TGCGCCAGCAGCCTACGTGACCGAGACAAAGGCTACACCTTC. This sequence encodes CASSLRDRDKGYTF.

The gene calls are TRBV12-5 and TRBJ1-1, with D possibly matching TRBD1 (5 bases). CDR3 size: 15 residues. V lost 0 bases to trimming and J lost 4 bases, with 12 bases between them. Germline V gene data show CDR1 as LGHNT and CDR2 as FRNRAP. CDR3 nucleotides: TGTGCTAGTGGTTTGGTATGGCAAGGGGCCACTGAAGCTTTCTTT. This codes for CASGLVWQGATEAFF.

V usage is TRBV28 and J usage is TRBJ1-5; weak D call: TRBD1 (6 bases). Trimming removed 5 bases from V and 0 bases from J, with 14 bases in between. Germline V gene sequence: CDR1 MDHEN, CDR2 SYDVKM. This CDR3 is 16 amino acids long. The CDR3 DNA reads TGTGCCAGCAGTCTACTAGGACAGAGTAGCAATCAGCCCCAGCATTTT. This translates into CASSLLGQSSNQPQHF.

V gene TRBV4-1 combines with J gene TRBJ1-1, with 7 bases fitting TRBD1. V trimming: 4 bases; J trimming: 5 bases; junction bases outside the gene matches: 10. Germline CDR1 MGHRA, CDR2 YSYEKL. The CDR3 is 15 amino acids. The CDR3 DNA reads TGCGCCAGCAGCCCCCAGGGGGTGGCAGAGACTGAAGCTTTCTTT. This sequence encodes CASSPQGVAETEAFF.

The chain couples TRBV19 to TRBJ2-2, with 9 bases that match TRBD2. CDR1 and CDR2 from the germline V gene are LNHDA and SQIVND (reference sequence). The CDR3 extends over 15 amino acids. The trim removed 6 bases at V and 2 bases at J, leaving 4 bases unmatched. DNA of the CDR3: TGTGCCAGTAGGGGACTAGCCCTCAACACCGGGGAGCTGTTTTTT. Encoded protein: CASRGLALNTGELFF. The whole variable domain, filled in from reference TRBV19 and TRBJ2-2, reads DGGITQSPKYLFRKEGQNVTLSCEQNLNHDAMYWYRQDPGQGLRLIYYSQIVNDFQKGDIAEGYSVSREKKESFPLTVTSAQKNPTAFYLCASRGLALNTGELFFGEGSRLTVL.

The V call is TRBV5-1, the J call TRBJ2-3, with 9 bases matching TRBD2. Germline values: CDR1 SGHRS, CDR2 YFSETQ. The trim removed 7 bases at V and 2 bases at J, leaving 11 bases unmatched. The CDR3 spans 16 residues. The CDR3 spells CASFKGASGTTDTQYF. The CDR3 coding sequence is TGCGCCAGCTTTAAGGGGGCTAGCGGGACCACAGATACGCAGTATTTT.

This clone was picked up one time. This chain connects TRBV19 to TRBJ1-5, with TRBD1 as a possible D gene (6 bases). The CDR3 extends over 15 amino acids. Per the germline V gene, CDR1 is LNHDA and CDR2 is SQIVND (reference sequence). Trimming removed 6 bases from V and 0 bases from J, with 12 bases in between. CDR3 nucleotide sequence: TGTGCCAGTAGATGGGGGACATCTAGCAATCAGCCCCAGCATTTT. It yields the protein CASRWGTSSNQPQHF.

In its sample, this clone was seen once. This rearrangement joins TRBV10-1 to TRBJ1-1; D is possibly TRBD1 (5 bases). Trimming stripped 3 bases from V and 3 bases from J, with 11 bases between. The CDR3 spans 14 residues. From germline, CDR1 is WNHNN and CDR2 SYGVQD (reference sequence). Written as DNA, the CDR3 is TGCGCCAGCAGTGAAGGCAGGGTGGACACTGAAGCTTTCTTT. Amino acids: CASSEGRVDTEAFF.

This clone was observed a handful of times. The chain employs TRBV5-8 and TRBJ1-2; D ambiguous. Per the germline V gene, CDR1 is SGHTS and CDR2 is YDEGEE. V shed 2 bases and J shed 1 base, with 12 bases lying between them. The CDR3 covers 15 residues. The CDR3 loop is CASSFTREYNYGYTF. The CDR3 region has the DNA TGTGCCAGCAGCTTCACAAGGGAGTATAACTATGGCTACACCTTC.

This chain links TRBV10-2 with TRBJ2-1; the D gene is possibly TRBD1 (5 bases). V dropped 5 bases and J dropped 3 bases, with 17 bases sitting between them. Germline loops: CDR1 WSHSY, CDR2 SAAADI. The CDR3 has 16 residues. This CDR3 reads CASSLGVGTLYNEQFF. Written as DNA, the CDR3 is TGCGCCAGCAGTTTAGGGGTAGGTACCCTCTACAATGAGCAGTTCTTC.

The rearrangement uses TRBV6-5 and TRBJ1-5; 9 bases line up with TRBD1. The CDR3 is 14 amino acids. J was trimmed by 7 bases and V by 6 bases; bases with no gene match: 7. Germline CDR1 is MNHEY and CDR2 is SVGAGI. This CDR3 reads CASSLRTGVQPQHF. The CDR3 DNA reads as TGTGCCAGCAGCCTAAGGACAGGGGTACAGCCCCAGCATTTT.

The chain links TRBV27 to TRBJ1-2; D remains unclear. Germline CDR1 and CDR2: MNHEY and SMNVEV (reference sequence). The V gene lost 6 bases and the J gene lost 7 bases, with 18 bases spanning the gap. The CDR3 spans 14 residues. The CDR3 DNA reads TGTGCCAGCAGCCTAACGGTTACTACGGGTGGCTACACCTTC. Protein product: CASSLTVTTGGYTF.

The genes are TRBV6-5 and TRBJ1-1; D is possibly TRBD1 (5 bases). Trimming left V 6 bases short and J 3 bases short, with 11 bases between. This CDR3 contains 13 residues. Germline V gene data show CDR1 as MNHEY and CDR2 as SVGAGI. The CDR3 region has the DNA TGTGCCAGCAGACAGGTTTATGACACTGAAGCTTTCTTT. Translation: CASRQVYDTEAFF.

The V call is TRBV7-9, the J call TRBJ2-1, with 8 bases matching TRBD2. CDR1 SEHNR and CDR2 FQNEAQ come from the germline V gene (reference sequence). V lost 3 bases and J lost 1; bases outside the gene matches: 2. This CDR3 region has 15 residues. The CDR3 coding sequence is TGTGCCAGCAGCTTTAGCGGGGCATCCTACAATGAGCAGTTCTTC. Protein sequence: CASSFSGASYNEQFF.

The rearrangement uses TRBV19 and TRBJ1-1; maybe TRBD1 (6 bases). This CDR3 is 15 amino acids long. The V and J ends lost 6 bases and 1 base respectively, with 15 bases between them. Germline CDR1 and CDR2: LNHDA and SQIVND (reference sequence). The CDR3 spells CASSPMGGRNTEAFF. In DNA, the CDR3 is TGTGCCAGTAGCCCAATGGGGGGGCGGAACACTGAAGCTTTCTTT.

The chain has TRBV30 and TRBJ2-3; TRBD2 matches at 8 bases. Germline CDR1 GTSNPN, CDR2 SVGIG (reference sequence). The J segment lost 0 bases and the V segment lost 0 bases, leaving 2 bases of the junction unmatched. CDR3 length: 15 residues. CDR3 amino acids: CAWSVKRGSTDTQYF. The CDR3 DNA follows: TGTGCCTGGAGTGTAAAGCGGGGGAGCACAGATACGCAGTATTTT.

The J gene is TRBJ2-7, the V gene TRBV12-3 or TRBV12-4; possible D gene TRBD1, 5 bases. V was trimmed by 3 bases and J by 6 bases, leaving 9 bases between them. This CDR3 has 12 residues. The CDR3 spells CASSFRALEQYF. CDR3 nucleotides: TGTGCCAGCAGTTTCAGGGCTCTCGAGCAGTACTTC.

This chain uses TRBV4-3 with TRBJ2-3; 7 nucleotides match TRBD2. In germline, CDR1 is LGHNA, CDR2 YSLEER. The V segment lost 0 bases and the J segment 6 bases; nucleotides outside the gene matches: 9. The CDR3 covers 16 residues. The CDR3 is CASSQDWGGARDTQYF. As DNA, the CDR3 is TGCGCCAGCAGCCAAGATTGGGGAGGGGCTCGCGATACGCAGTATTTT.

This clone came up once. The CDR3 DNA reads TGTGCCAGCAGCTTAACGGACAGATATCAGCCCCAGCATTTT. Its translation is CASSLTDRYQPQHF. The V and J genes are TRBV7-8 and TRBJ1-5, with D tentatively TRBD1 (6 bases). There are 14 residues in the CDR3. Germline CDR1 is SGHVS and CDR2 is FQNEAQ. Trimming left V 2 bases short and J 5 bases short, with 10 bases between.

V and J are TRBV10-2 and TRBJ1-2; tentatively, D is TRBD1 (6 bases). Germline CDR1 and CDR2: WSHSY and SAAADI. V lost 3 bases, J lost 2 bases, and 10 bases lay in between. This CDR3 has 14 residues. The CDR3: CASSEDRRNYGYTF. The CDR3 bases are TGCGCCAGCAGTGAAGACAGGAGGAACTATGGCTACACCTTC.

The CDR3 DNA is TGCGCCAGCAGGGCAGGGAACACCGGGGAGCTGTTTTTT. Residues: CASRAGNTGELFF. This sequence joins TRBV10-2 and TRBJ2-2, with D hard to call. This CDR3 spans 13 amino acids. Trimming removed 6 bases from V and 1 base from J, with 6 bases in between. CDR1 is WSHSY, CDR2 SAAADI, per germline.

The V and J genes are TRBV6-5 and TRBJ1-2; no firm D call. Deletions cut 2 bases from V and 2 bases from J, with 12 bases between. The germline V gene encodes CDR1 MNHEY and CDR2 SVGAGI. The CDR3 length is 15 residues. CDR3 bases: TGTGCCAGCAGTTACAGTCGCGGAATCAACTATGGCTACACCTTC. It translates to CASSYSRGINYGYTF.